This record looks at one T cell receptor beta chain sequence and its context. Its specificity is not known. The data derive from a study of cytomegalovirus exposure and HLA in healthy donors. Overall study results and limits: The tendency of first-cohort TCR clusters to co-occur in the roughly 130 validation repertoires was the finding of a later analysis.

The V gene's germline CDR1 is MDHEN and CDR2 SYDVKM. The CDR3 is 17 residues long. V shed 6 bases and J shed 1 base, with 21 bases lying between them. TCRdb's table, derived via immunoSEQ multiplex PCR, lists solely in-frame clones and lacks some. The sample shows about 100,000 clones, around 85% of them seen only once. The rearrangement joins TRBV28 to TRBJ2-5, with a weak D call TRBD1 (6 bases). The specimen sequenced was PBMCs. The sequence was obtained from a woman between 18 and 30 years old in good health and CMV-seronegative. CDR3 residues: CASSPVDSAEPQETQYF. The CDR3 bases are TGTGCCAGCAGCCCGGTGGACAGCGCAGAACCCCAAGAGACCCAGTACTTC. The whole variable domain, remainder taken from reference TRBV28 and TRBJ2-5, is DVKVTQSSRYLVKRTGEKVFLECVQDMDHENMFWYRQDPGLGLRLIYFSYDVKMKEKGDIPEGYSVSREKKERFSLILESASTNQTSMYLCASSPVDSAEPQETQYFGPGTRLLVL.